This T cell receptor (beta chain) originates from a study of blood T cells in healthy people across ages. On this clonotype itself: Its antigen remains unknown.

The use of a sample-barcoded 5' primer and a J-beta primer mix characterized a second PCR of roughly 7 to 12 cycles. Through a template-switch adaptor with 12 random nucleotides, each cDNA molecule received a tag. TCRdb passed the 5' RACE reads through MiXCR, listing each CDR3 protein once. The repertoire holds 800,000 to 1,300,000 distinct CDR3 sequences, with almost 25% as singletons. V was trimmed by 5 bases and J by 6 bases, leaving 8 bases between them. Germline V lookup: CDR1 KGHDR, CDR2 SFDVKD. The CDR3 loop spans 12 amino acids. Findings of the study overall: Those diversity estimates obtained from one million T cells were thought to be underestimates.

This sample was also put to use in a study of T cells of mothers and their children.

The chain is built from TRBV24-1 and TRBJ2-3; D is uncertain. The receptor was derived from a girl aged 2 to 9 in good health. Sequencing was carried out using blood. The CDR3 here is CATSVGWDTQYF. The CDR3 bases are TGTGCCACCAGTGTCGGATGGGATACGCAGTATTTT.